The 5 T cell receptor beta chains presented below share a single source sample, sequenced in a study of cytomegalovirus exposure and HLA in healthy donors (dated by TCRdb to 2017 to 2019). Libraries were made using the immunoSEQ multiplex PCR assay. For the multiplex PCR, a mixture combining 60 forward primers for TCR Vbeta segments and 13 reverse primers for TCR Jbeta segments was used. Entries here come from immuneACCESS through TCRdb and include only in-frame sequences with V and J called. Some clones fail to appear in such tables; in the studies checked, an unresolved V gene covers under half of the shortfall, and the cause of the remainder is unknown. In this sample the table shows under 200,000 clones, more than 60% of which occur a single time. 4.9% of the sample is in the top ten clones. The specimen was PBMCs. Receptors originate from a male donor in good health and CMV-seronegative.

J is TRBJ1-6 and V is TRBV5-5; 11 bases align to TRBD1. Germline V gene sequence: CDR1 SGHKS, CDR2 YYEKEE (reference sequence). J was trimmed by 9 bases and V by 2 bases; bases with no gene match: 4. CDR3 length: 15 amino acids. The CDR3 DNA reads TGTGCCAGCAGCTTAGGGACAGGGGGTGTTTCACCCCTCCACTTT. Translated, it gives CASSLGTGGVSPLHF.

This chain connects TRBV4-2 to TRBJ1-4, with 8 bases that match TRBD1. Germline values: CDR1 LGHNA, CDR2 YNFKEQ. This CDR3 region has 15 residues. Germline trimming cut 2 bases from V and 7 bases from J; bases unmatched to any gene: 6. CDR3 sequence: CASSQRDRFSEKLFF. The CDR3 DNA reads as TGTGCCAGCAGCCAAAGGGACAGGTTTAGTGAAAAACTGTTTTTT.

This chain uses TRBV5-1 with TRBJ2-3, with 7 positions matching TRBD2. The CDR3 runs 13 residues. V shed 6 bases and J 1 base; nucleotides not matched to a gene: 2. Per germline, CDR1 SGHRS and CDR2 YFSETQ. CDR3 sequence reads: CASKGGGTDTQYF. The CDR3 DNA is TGCGCCAGCAAGGGAGGGGGCACAGATACGCAGTATTTT.

V usage is TRBV10-3 and J usage is TRBJ1-6, with 8 bases that match TRBD1. In germline, CDR1 is ENHRY, CDR2 SYGVKD. This CDR3 is 15 amino acids long. Trimming took 0 bases from V and 9 from J; bases not matched to a gene: 4. CDR3 sequence reads: CAISESGQGSSPLHF. The CDR3, as DNA: TGTGCCATCAGTGAGTCCGGACAGGGTAGTTCACCCCTCCACTTT.

The V gene is TRBV28, the J gene TRBJ2-5; weak D call: TRBD1 (6 bases). Germline-derived CDR1 and CDR2 are MDHEN and SYDVKM. CDR3 length equals 14 residues. V lost 4 bases, J lost 5 bases, and 14 bases lay in between. CDR3 protein: CASSSLSTGETQYF. The CDR3 nucleotides are TGTGCCAGCAGTTCCCTTTCGACAGGCGAGACCCAGTACTTC.